There are many counts of the clone carrying this T cell receptor beta chain. Its target is unknown. These data belong to a study of T cells after yellow fever vaccination. Study-wide context: Fractions of low cell number were prepared using SMART-Seq v4 Ultra Low Input. Whole-study results and caveats: A faster peak, day 5 versus 15, was reached by the weaker secondary response.

Making TCR cDNA involved 5'RACE template switching, which added UMIs and a universal primer site. TCRdb re-called the 5' RACE reads through MiXCR, storing one row per CDR3 protein. The table has 300,000 to 400,000 distinct CDR3 sequences, 3% to 4.5% seen once. CDR1 is LGHNA, CDR2 YSLEER, per germline. The CDR3 has 15 amino acids. V shed 0 bases and J shed 4 bases, with 12 bases lying between them. The sequenced sample was PBMCs, obtained 5 days after the yellow fever booster vaccination. The chain has TRBV4-3 and TRBJ1-1; maybe TRBD1 (5 bases). The source of this sequence is a man aged 18 to 29 who received the YFV17D yellow fever vaccine. CDR3 loop: CASSQDPGGGTEAFF. For the CDR3, the DNA is TGCGCCAGCAGCCAAGATCCGGGGGGTGGCACTGAAGCTTTCTTT.